Here is one TCR beta chain with its context. These data originate in a study of CD4 T cells in relation to SARS-CoV-2 and coronaviruses. Libraries were prepared by immunoSEQ multiplex PCR; TCRdb keeps only in-frame clonotypes and omits some of them. The profile covers 50,000 to 70,000 clones, with around 87% appearing a single time and 1.5% to 2% taken by the ten largest. The unexposed donors gave CD4+ T cells in 2011-2018, prior to COVID-19. Germline loops: CDR1 SGHRS, CDR2 YFSETQ. The germline V and J ends were trimmed by 0 bases and 4 bases, with 14 bases remaining between them. This CDR3 contains 16 residues.

The sample taken for sequencing was memory CD4+ T cells from PBMCs. The TCR originated in a human donor in good health. This sequence joins TRBV5-1 and TRBJ1-3; D not certain. The CDR3 sequence is CASSLDALSSGNTIYF. CDR3 DNA sequence: TGCGCCAGCAGCTTGGACGCGTTAAGTTCCGGAAACACCATATATTTT.